This entry features one T cell receptor beta chain sequence. The CDR3 loop spans 12 amino acids. Trimming removed 11 bases from V and 0 bases from J, with 8 bases in between. Produced via immunoSEQ multiplex PCR; TCRdb's table is partial and in-frame only. Among 250,000 to 300,000 clones listed, 70% to 90% were seen once. This entry comes from a study of blood T cell repertoires in COVID-19. Whole-study context: The samples span acute and convalescent COVID-19 from the United States, Italy and Spain.

Sequences were obtained from PBMCs or T cells enriched from blood (not recorded which). The receptor comes from a woman aged 30 to 39 who had recovered from COVID-19. The chain carries TRBV12-3 or TRBV12-4 and TRBJ2-1, with D hard to call. The CDR3 DNA reads as TGTGCCGGAGCGTACTCCTACAATGAGCAGTTCTTC. This encodes CAGAYSYNEQFF.